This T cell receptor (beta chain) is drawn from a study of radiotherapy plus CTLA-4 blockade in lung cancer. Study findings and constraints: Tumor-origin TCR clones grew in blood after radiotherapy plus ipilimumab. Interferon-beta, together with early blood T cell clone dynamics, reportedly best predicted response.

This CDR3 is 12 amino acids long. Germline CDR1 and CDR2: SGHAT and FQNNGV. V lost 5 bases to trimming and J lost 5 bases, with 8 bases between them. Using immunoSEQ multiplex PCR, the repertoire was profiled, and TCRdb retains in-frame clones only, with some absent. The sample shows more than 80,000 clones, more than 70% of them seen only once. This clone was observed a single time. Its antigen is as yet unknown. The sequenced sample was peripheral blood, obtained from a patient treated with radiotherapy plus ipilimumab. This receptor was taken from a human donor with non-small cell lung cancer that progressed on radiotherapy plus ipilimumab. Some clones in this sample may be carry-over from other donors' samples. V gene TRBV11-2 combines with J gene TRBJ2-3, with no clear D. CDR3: CASSPVLDTQYF. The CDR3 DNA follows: TGTGCCAGCAGCCCGGTACTAGATACGCAGTATTTT.